This record covers a single TCR beta chain. As TCR cDNA was made by 5'RACE template switching, a universal primer site and UMIs were added. TCRdb re-called the 5' RACE reads through MiXCR, storing one row per CDR3 protein. The table records about 320,000 distinct CDR3 sequences, 4% to 5.5% of them present only once. Germline V gives CDR1 ENHRY, CDR2 SYGVKD. Trimming removed 0 bases from V and 0 bases from J; junction bases left unmatched: 5. CDR3 length: 17 amino acids. The data belong to a study of T cells after yellow fever vaccination. Study context: Researchers used SMART-Seq v4 Ultra Low Input to prepare fractions that had low cell numbers.

The chain has TRBV10-3 and TRBJ1-3; 7 nucleotides align to TRBD1. This receptor was taken from a young man who received the YFV17D yellow fever vaccine. The sample was PBMCs, taken 15 days after the yellow fever booster vaccination. The CDR3, as DNA: TGTGCCATCAGTGAGTCGAGGGGGCTACTCTCTGGAAACACCATATATTTT. This sequence encodes CAISESRGLLSGNTIYF.